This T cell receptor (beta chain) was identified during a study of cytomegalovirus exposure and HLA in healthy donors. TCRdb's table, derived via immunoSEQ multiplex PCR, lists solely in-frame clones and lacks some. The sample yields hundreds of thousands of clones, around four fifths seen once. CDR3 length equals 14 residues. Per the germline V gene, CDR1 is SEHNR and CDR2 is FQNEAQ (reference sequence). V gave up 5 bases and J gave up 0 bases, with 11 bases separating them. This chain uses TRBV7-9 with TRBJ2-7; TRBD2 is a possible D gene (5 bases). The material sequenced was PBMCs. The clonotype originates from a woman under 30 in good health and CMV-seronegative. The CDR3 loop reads CASSPGEGSYEQYF. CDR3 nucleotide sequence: TGTGCCAGCAGCCCCGGCGAGGGCTCCTACGAGCAGTACTTC.